This is a list of T cell receptor beta chains from one sample in a study of molecular identifiers for immune sequencing clone quantification. From the PCR reads, TCRdb called clonotypes with MiXCR, one entry per CDR3 protein. The data contain about 35,000 distinct CDR3 sequences, 15% to 20% of them singletons. Sequencing was done on a sample of naive CD8+ T cells from blood, with Jurkat cell RNA spiked in. These receptors originate from a human donor in good health. Some libraries in this study had Jurkat cell RNA spiked in. CDR3s include the opening cysteine and the closing phenylalanine or tryptophan. The D gene is left open where the match is weak. Clone size, where shown, is once, few, many, or a class for clones that have expanded.

DNA | CDR3 | J | D | size | V
. | CASSLKPGLGHPGSCFF | TRBJ2-2 | . | once | TRBV7-3
TGCAGTGCTAGTGACAGCGAACCCCTGGAGTACTTC | CSASDSEPLEYF | TRBJ2-5 | . | many | TRBV20-1
TGTGCCACCAGCAGAGATCTTGGGAGGAAGGGTACGCAGTATTTT | CATSRDLGRKGTQYF | TRBJ2-3 | . | many | TRBV15
TGCAGTGCTACAGGCCTAGCGGGAGCTCTTGGGGTCAATGAGCAGTTCTTC | CSATGLAGALGVNEQFF | TRBJ2-1 | TRBD2 | many | TRBV20-1
TGTGCCAGCAGCTTACGGATCGGGGAGCTGTTTTTT | CASSLRIGELFF | TRBJ2-2 | . | . | TRBV7-2
TGTGCCAGTAGTTTTGCCACGACAGCATACAATGAGCAGTTCTTC | CASSFATTAYNEQFF | TRBJ2-1 | . | once | TRBV19
TGCAGTGCCCTCGCCTTTCTAGGCGGCACATACAATGAGCAGTTCTTC | CSALAFLGGTYNEQFF | TRBJ2-1 | . | many | TRBV20-1
TGTGCCAGCAGTTTCGTGAGGGTAACCAATGAGCAGTTCTTC | CASSFVRVTNEQFF | TRBJ2-1 | . | once | TRBV28
TGTGCCAGCAGTCCAGGGGGAAGCAATGGCTACACCTTC | CASSPGGSNGYTF | TRBJ1-2 | TRBD1 | many | TRBV12-3/TRBV12-4
TGTGCCAGCATGGAGGGAGGTAATTGGGTCTACAATGAGCAGTTCTTC | CASMEGGNWVYNEQFF | TRBJ2-1 | . | many | TRBV6-5
TGTGCCAGTACCAGGGGTTACACCGGGGAGCTGTTTTTT | CASTRGYTGELFF | TRBJ2-2 | . | many | TRBV19
TGCGCCAGCAGTAGGACTAGCGCGAGTACAGATACGCAGTATTTT | CASSRTSASTDTQYF | TRBJ2-3 | TRBD2 | . | TRBV10-2
TGTGCCAGCAGTTCACAGGGGGCGATTAACACCGGGGAGCTGTTTTTT | CASSSQGAINTGELFF | TRBJ2-2 | TRBD1 | many | TRBV6-5
TGTGCCAGCAGCGGCCCCGGCTACACCTTC | CASSGPGYTF | TRBJ1-2 | . | many | TRBV12-3/TRBV12-4
TGTGCCAGCAGAAGTAGCGGGAATAGGTACGAGCAGTACTTC | CASRSSGNRYEQYF | TRBJ2-7 | TRBD2 | many | TRBV11-2
TGTGCCAGCAGCGTCGGGAGCCCCTACGAGCAGTACTTC | CASSVGSPYEQYF | TRBJ2-7 | . | many | TRBV6-6
TGTGCCAGCAGCTCGCCGGGACAGGGCTATGGCTACACCTTC | CASSSPGQGYGYTF | TRBJ1-2 | TRBD1 | many | TRBV13
TGTGCCAGCAGCCCCATTGGTGGGAGCGGGGAGACCCAGTACTTC | CASSPIGGSGETQYF | TRBJ2-5 | . | . | TRBV4-2
TGTGCCAGCAGCGACGGGACAGACGGGATCTACGAGCAGTACTTC | CASSDGTDGIYEQYF | TRBJ2-7 | TRBD1 | . | TRBV9
TGTGCCAGCACCCCGAGGATCCTAGCGGGGGGCACCGGGGAGCTGTTTTTT | CASTPRILAGGTGELFF | TRBJ2-2 | TRBD2 | many | TRBV7-2
TGTGCCATCAGTGCCACAGGGACGCTAGCCAAAAACATTCAGTACTTC | CAISATGTLAKNIQYF | TRBJ2-4 | . | many | TRBV10-3
TGTGCCACCAGCAGAGAGGCAGGGGGCGCCTTGAGCGAGCAGTACTTC | CATSREAGGALSEQYF | TRBJ2-7 | TRBD1 | many | TRBV15
TGTGCCAGCAGCTTCCACAGGACTGCCCGGTATACGCAGTATTTT | CASSFHRTARYTQYF | TRBJ2-3 | . | many | TRBV7-2
TGTGCCAGCAGTTACCTCAATCTGTCGCCCCAGCATTTT | CASSYLNLSPQHF | TRBJ1-5 | . | many | TRBV6-2/TRBV6-3
TGCGCCAGCAGCCAAGATTGGACAGGGAGGGGCGAGCAGTACTTC | CASSQDWTGRGEQYF | TRBJ2-7 | . | . | TRBV4-3
TGTGCCAGCAGCGCGGACAGCGACTACGAGCAGTACTTC | CASSADSDYEQYF | TRBJ2-7 | . | few | TRBV9
TGCAGCGGGGACGCGGGGGGGCGGATGAGCACAGATACGCAGTATTTT | CSGDAGGRMSTDTQYF | TRBJ2-3 | TRBD2 | many | TRBV29-1
TGTGCCACCAGTGTAGACAATCAGCCCCAGCATTTT | CATSVDNQPQHF | TRBJ1-5 | . | many | TRBV24-1
TGTGCCAGCAGCGTATCGGGACGCGACTCTGGAAACACCATATATTTT | CASSVSGRDSGNTIYF | TRBJ1-3 | . | many | TRBV9
TGTGCCAGCAGTTTAATCGCTAGCGGGATCTACGAGCAGTACTTC | CASSLIASGIYEQYF | TRBJ2-7 | TRBD2 | many | TRBV27
TGTGCCAGCAGCTTAGGGGCAGGCAAAAACATTCAGTACTTC | CASSLGAGKNIQYF | TRBJ2-4 | . | . | TRBV7-2
TGTGCCAGCTCACCGTACTCGGAGACCCAGTACTTC | CASSPYSETQYF | TRBJ2-5 | . | . | TRBV18
TGTGCCAGCAGTTTACTTCTGGGACACAACCCTGGAAACACCATATATTTT | CASSLLLGHNPGNTIYF | TRBJ1-3 | . | . | TRBV28
TGCAGCGTCAAAGGCGACAGGGGTCGGACCGGGGAGCTGTTTTTT | CSVKGDRGRTGELFF | TRBJ2-2 | TRBD1 | many | TRBV29-1
TGTGCCAGCAGTCCCTCTAGCTACCGGGAGGACTACGAGCAGTACTTC | CASSPSSYREDYEQYF | TRBJ2-7 | TRBD2 | few | TRBV28
TGTGCCAGCAGCTTAGTTGCTAGCACAGATACGCAGTATTTT | CASSLVASTDTQYF | TRBJ2-3 | . | few | TRBV7-8
TGTGCCAGCAGCCCGTACCTTCCACTCTCCTACGAGCAGTACTTC | CASSPYLPLSYEQYF | TRBJ2-7 | . | many | TRBV3-1
TGTGCCAGCAGCTTAAATCCTAGCTCCTACGAGCAGTACTTC | CASSLNPSSYEQYF | TRBJ2-7 | . | many | TRBV7-2
TGTGCCACCAGCGAGGACGCCCGGGGGGCCGGCTACGAGCAGTACTTC | CATSEDARGAGYEQYF | TRBJ2-7 | . | many | TRBV15
TGCAGCGTTGGGGGACTAGCGGGACGGGAGCAGTTCTTC | CSVGGLAGREQFF | TRBJ2-1 | TRBD2 | many | TRBV29-1